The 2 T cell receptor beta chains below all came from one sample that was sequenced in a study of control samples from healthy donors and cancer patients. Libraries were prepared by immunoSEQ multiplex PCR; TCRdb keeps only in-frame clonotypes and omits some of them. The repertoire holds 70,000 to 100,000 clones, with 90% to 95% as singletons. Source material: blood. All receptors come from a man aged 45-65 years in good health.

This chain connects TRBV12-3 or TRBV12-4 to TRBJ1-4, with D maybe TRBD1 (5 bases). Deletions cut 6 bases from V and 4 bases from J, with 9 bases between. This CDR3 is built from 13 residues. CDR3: CASRRDFNEKLFF. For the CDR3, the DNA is TGTGCCAGCAGACGGGACTTTAATGAAAAACTGTTTTTT.

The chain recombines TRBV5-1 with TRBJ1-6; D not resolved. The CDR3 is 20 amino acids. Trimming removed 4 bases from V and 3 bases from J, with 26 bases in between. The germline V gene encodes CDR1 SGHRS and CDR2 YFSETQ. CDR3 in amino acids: CASSPDPPTRGRNYNSPLHF. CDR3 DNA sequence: TGCGCCAGCAGCCCGGACCCACCAACTCGCGGACGGAACTATAATTCACCCCTCCACTTT.